These T cell receptor beta chains were read from a single sample in a study of cytomegalovirus exposure and HLA in healthy donors. Only in-frame clones appear in the TCRdb table, and some are missing; sequencing was by immunoSEQ multiplex PCR. The data contain about 200,000 clones, roughly 80% of them singletons. Sequenced material: PBMCs. The origin of the receptors is a woman aged 25 to 39 in good health and CMV-seronegative. Both conserved end residues are trimmed from each CDR3. The order of the fields is V gene, J gene, CDR3 protein.

>TRBV10-3|TRBJ2-3
AIRSSGGTDTQY
>TRBV14|TRBJ2-5
ASSHLGGSETQY
>TRBV5-1|TRBJ2-1
ASSLSGRAYNEQF
>TRBV25-1|TRBJ2-3
ASSEGRMTDTQY
>TRBV11-2|TRBJ2-1
ASSLRDRASYNEQF
>TRBV7-9|TRBJ2-7
ATSETGHTYEQY
>TRBV18|TRBJ1-2
ASSPQQQAYGYT
>TRBV7-9|TRBJ1-3
ASSSGVLAGNTIY
>TRBV2|TRBJ1-5
ASRDRVRDQPQH
>TRBV25-1|TRBJ1-3
ASSTPQGAGNTIY
>TRBV7-9|TRBJ2-7
ASSWIPRREQY
>TRBV19|NA
ASSIGRDRGHEQY
>TRBV2|TRBJ2-3
ASRGDRGRPDTQY
>TRBV10-3|TRBJ2-1
AITPTTGGKLNEQF
>TRBV5-6|TRBJ1-4
ASSRGALWDEKLF
>TRBV6-6|TRBJ1-1
ASRDRDTEAF
>TRBV7-9|TRBJ1-1
ASSLAGLLNTEAF
>TRBV5-1|TRBJ2-2
ASSSLTGNTGELF
>TRBV29-1|TRBJ2-2
SVATVNTGELF
>TRBV5-1|TRBJ1-1
ASSLAQTMNTEAF
>TRBV28|TRBJ1-2
ASSQTGGGYT
>TRBV27|TRBJ2-7
ASSPYVLALEQY
>TRBV25-1|TRBJ1-1
ASSPKLGRGEAF
>TRBV4-2|TRBJ2-1
ASSQGLAGGPGEQF
>TRBV9|TRBJ2-1
ASSPWTPYNEQF
>TRBV5-1|TRBJ2-7
ARHTGGTAYEQY
>TRBV5-1|TRBJ2-2
ASSLGLGTGELF
>TRBV28|TRBJ2-5
ASSLPQGGIGETQY
>TRBV27|TRBJ1-4
ASSPTGTGVNEKLF
>TRBV28|TRBJ2-7
ASMDSSYEQY
>TRBV9|TRBJ2-1
ASSVGTSYNEQF
>TRBV10-3|TRBJ2-7
AIRYSTSSYEQY
>TRBV5-1|TRBJ2-2
ASSFREAGELF
>TRBV7-7|TRBJ2-1
ASSLGLAGSSYNEQF
>TRBV4-1|TRBJ1-2
ASSQEGEGHYGYT
>TRBV28|TRBJ1-1
ASSLLPENTEAF
>TRBV19|TRBJ2-3
ASTPVASGGRDTQY
>TRBV9|TRBJ1-1
ASSPFGQMNTEAF
>TRBV11-2|TRBJ1-1
ASSLARRFEAF